The 23 T cell receptor beta chains listed next were all sequenced from one sample in a study of T cells expressing NK-cell markers. TCRdb reprocessed the 5' RACE reads, keeping one entry per CDR3 protein, no DNA. The sample table sets out over 150,000 distinct CDR3 sequences. The sequenced sample was blood T cells: a sorted CD56 or NKG2C T cell subset, CD4+ or CD8+ T cells, or bulk PBMC T cells (not recorded which). The receptors derive from a woman aged 45 to 65 in good health.

The chain links TRBV10-3 to TRBJ2-6; with no DNA, the TCRdb D assignment of TRBD1 cannot be verified. This CDR3 contains 15 residues. Looked up from germline, CDR1 is ENHRY and CDR2 is SYGVKD. The CDR3 reads CAITDRWAGANVLTF.

The CDR3 sequence is CASSYSSSGHNEQFF. V usage is TRBV6-5 and J usage is TRBJ2-1. CDR1 and CDR2 from the germline V gene are MNHEY and SVGAGI. The CDR3 loop spans 15 amino acids.

The V call is TRBV6-2 or TRBV6-3, the J call TRBJ2-3; the TRBD2 assignment by TCRdb is unverifiable without DNA. CDR3 size: 17 residues. CDR1 MNHEY and CDR2 SVGEGT come from the germline V gene. The CDR3 reads CASYRTSGRGNTDTQYF.

The CDR3 sequence is CASSQDPAMNTEAFF. This rearrangement joins TRBV3-1 to TRBJ1-1. The CDR3 spans 15 residues. Germline CDR1 reads LGHDT; CDR2 reads YNNKEL (reference sequence).

This chain connects TRBV2 to TRBJ1-1; TCRdb outputs TRBD1, but without DNA this stays unchecked. The CDR3 extends over 16 amino acids. CDR1 and CDR2 from the germline V gene are SNHLY and FYNNEI. The CDR3 spells CASRPGDRGSNTEAFF. Drawing the rest from reference TRBV2 and TRBJ1-1, the complete variable domain is EPEVTQTPSHQVTQMGQEVILRCVPISNHLYFYWYRQILGQKVEFLVSFYNNEISEKSEIFDDQFSVERPDGSNFTLKIRSTKLEDSAMYFCASRPGDRGSNTEAFFGQGTRLTVV.

J is TRBJ2-3 and V is TRBV11-2. The CDR3 loop spans 13 amino acids. Germline CDR1 reads SGHAT; CDR2 reads FQNNGV. CDR3 sequence reads: CASTSPSTDTQYF. Full variable domain (missing parts from reference TRBV11-2 and TRBJ2-3): EAGVAQSPRYKIIEKRQSVAFWCNPISGHATLYWYQQILGQGPKLLIQFQNNGVVDDSQLPKDRFSAERLKGVDSTLKIQPAKLEDSAVYLCASTSPSTDTQYFGPGTRLTVL.

This chain connects TRBV7-8 to TRBJ2-3; TCRdb selects TRBD2, and the lack of DNA leaves this call unchecked. Germline V gene data show CDR1 as SGHVS and CDR2 as FQNEAQ. The length of the CDR3 is 15 residues. The CDR3 is CASSLGAGGLDTQYF. Filled out from reference TRBV7-8 and TRBJ2-3, the complete variable domain reads GAGVSQSPRYKVAKRGQDVALRCDPISGHVSLFWYQQALGQGPEFLTYFQNEAQLDKSGLPSDRFFAERPEGSVSTLKIQRTQQEDSAVYLCASSLGAGGLDTQYFGPGTRLTVL.

This chain links TRBV4-1 with TRBJ2-5; the D call of TRBD1 rests on TCRdb alone, since no DNA is present to check it. The CDR3 runs to 16 residues. Germline CDR1 and CDR2: MGHRA and YSYEKL. The CDR3 loop reads CASSQRDGTPQETQYF.

CDR3 amino acids: CSARDYASDTQYF. The V call is TRBV20-1, the J call TRBJ2-3; without DNA, the TCRdb call of TRBD2 cannot be checked. Germline V lookup: CDR1 DFQATT, CDR2 SNEGSKA (reference sequence). The CDR3 extends over 13 amino acids.

J is TRBJ2-3 and V is TRBV20-1; the TCRdb call, TRBD1, lacks DNA for checking. This CDR3 comprises 13 residues. Germline CDR1 DFQATT, CDR2 SNEGSKA (reference sequence). CDR3 region: CSARGGATDTQYF.

The chain carries TRBV24-1 and TRBJ2-2. This CDR3 has 14 residues. From germline, CDR1 is KGHDR and CDR2 SFDVKD. The CDR3 protein is CATSYSSGAGELFF.

The chain employs TRBV15 and TRBJ2-1; TCRdb names TRBD2, which stays unverified in the absence of DNA. Germline lookup yields CDR1 LNHNV and CDR2 YYDKDF (reference sequence). CDR3 length: 15 amino acids. The chain's CDR3 is CATSSSGRGSNEQFF.

V is TRBV6-6 and J is TRBJ1-1. CDR1 and CDR2 from the germline V gene are MNHNY and SVGAGI (reference sequence). The CDR3 loop spans 11 amino acids. The chain's CDR3 is CASSKTTEAFF.

V and J are TRBV12-3 or TRBV12-4 and TRBJ2-7; absent DNA, TCRdb's TRBD1 call cannot be checked. The CDR3 consists of 15 residues. The CDR3 sequence: CASSSWDKSSYEQYF.

The genes are TRBV2 and TRBJ1-4. The CDR3 is made up of 15 amino acids. Germline V gene sequence: CDR1 SNHLY, CDR2 FYNNEI. CDR3 amino acids: CASRDQGSGLEKLFF.

The V and J genes are TRBV6-1 and TRBJ1-5; TCRdb calls TRBD1, which cannot be checked without DNA. Germline V gene lookup returns CDR1 MNHNS and CDR2 SASEGT. This CDR3 spans 13 amino acids. The CDR3 loop is CASRGTGTPGQHF.

This rearrangement joins TRBV11-2 to TRBJ2-1; TCRdb designates TRBD2, a call that cannot be tested without DNA. Per the germline V gene, CDR1 is SGHAT and CDR2 is FQNNGV. The CDR3 loop spans 15 amino acids. The CDR3 spells CASSLYSGSVDEQFF.

The rearrangement links TRBV18 to TRBJ2-5; TCRdb calls TRBD1, which cannot be checked without DNA. The CDR3 runs to 14 residues. Germline V gene sequence: CDR1 KGHSH, CDR2 LQKENI. The CDR3 is CASSPVSGRETQYF.

The chain joins TRBV7-2 to TRBJ2-1; TCRdb names TRBD2, which stays unverified in the absence of DNA. Germline CDR1 reads SGHTA; CDR2 reads FQGNSA. The CDR3 is 14 amino acids. The CDR3 loop is CASSLVETTGEQFF.

The chain uses TRBV27 and TRBJ1-2; TCRdb picks TRBD1, but there is no DNA to check that call. The CDR3 has 14 residues. CDR1 is MNHEY, CDR2 SMNVEV, per germline (reference sequence). This chain's CDR3 is CASSLIGDDYGYTF.

The chain combines TRBV4-1 with TRBJ2-1. Germline assignment: CDR1 MGHRA and CDR2 YSYEKL. The CDR3 runs to 15 residues. CDR3 region: CASSQGGTNWDEQFF.

The rearrangement joins TRBV20-1 to TRBJ2-5; the D call of TRBD1 rests on TCRdb alone, since no DNA is present to check it. The CDR3 consists of 15 residues. CDR1 is DFQATT, CDR2 SNEGSKA, per germline (reference sequence). CDR3 loop: CSARDRGEGQETQYF.

The chain links TRBV24-1 to TRBJ2-1. CDR3 length equals 16 residues. The germline V gene has CDR1 KGHDR and CDR2 SFDVKD. CDR3 protein: CATSVSALSSYNEQFF.